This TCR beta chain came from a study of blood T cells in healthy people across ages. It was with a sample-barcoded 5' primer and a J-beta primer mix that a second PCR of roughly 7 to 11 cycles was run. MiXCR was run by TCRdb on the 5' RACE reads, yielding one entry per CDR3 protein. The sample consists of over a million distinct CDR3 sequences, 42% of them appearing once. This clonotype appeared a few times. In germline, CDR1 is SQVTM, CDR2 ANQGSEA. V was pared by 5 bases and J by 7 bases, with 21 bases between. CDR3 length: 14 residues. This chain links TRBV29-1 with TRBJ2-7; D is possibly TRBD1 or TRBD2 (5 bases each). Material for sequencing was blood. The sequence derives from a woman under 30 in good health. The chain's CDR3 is CSVRPTGLGNEQYF. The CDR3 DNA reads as TGCAGCGTTCGACCGACGGGGCTTGGCAATGAGCAGTACTTC.